This paragraph reports one T cell receptor beta chain. Its antigen specificity is not known. Per-base qualities were not stored, and no clone one base away is much larger. The time point label, as the study defines it: after neoadjuvant nivolumab, at surgical resection. Patients were newly diagnosed with stage II-IVA oral cavity squamous cell carcinoma and had received no prior systemic or radiation treatment. The cohort was made up of patients with locally advanced, HPV-negative oral cavity squamous cell carcinoma. Peripheral blood mononuclear cells were analyzed directly, without maintenance or expansion in culture. The samples were obtained from a longitudinal correlative study of a single-arm phase II trial testing neoadjuvant nivolumab in oral cavity squamous cell carcinoma. Subject-matched pre- and post-treatment PBMCs and tumors from three responders and three non-responders underwent genomic DNA-based TCRbeta sequencing. Peripheral blood mononuclear cells were collected before nivolumab treatment and were collected again after treatment, at the time of surgery. The Maxwell RSC DNA from Cells kit was used to isolate genomic DNA from PBMCs.

This sample is part of a study of neoadjuvant anti-PD-1 for oral cavity cancer (dated by TCRdb to about 2021). Broadly, across the study: Before undergoing curative-intent surgical resection, most patients got three to four biweekly nivolumab doses at 3 mg/kg. Patients without progression received a fourth nivolumab dose around day 43 and underwent definitive surgical resection on days 50-56. There were roughly 11 patients in the parent correlative cohort, and the response rate was less than 40%. Under RECIST 1.1, a patient counted as a responder if showing complete response, partial response or stable disease, and as a non-responder if showing progression. What the research found in general, with its limitations: Higher pretreatment blood Treg/Th17 ratios correlated with higher pretreatment blood TCRbeta clonality and lower post-treatment tumor TCRbeta clonality. The TCR analyses had only three patients in each response group, and the authors called for validation in larger cohorts. After neoadjuvant nivolumab, non-responders showed significantly higher T cell clonality (Gini index) in PBMCs than responders did.

PBMC libraries used mostly 480 ng of input genomic DNA for deep sequencing, with six replicates per sample. Following the manufacturer's instructions, the team built TCRbeta libraries using the immunoSEQ hsTCRbeta kit. Sequencing of the completed libraries took place using an Illumina NovaSeq 6000 S4 flow cell after they had been pooled to approximately 3 nM. In the original analysis: Raw data preprocessing and quality control were performed with the immunoSEQ Analyzer. The analysis was limited to productive rearrangements, and each clonotype was defined by a unique CDR3 amino acid sequence. Repertoire clonality was estimated as the Gini-Simpson index, computed with the R package tcR. Student's t test was used to compare Gini indices, and Pearson correlation was used to assess associations with tumor size change. TCRdb re-hosts the immuneACCESS table, in-frame sequences only. Its copies lack some clones; in the studies checked, an unresolved V gene accounts for under half of them, and the cause for the rest is not known. The DNA gave D and trimming, while V, J and clone size come from that table. This sample comprises over 65,000 clones, 85% to 90% of them detected only once. The ten largest account for 2.5% to 3.5% of the sample.

The junction carries 11 bases between V and J, which are trimmed by 5 bases and 3 bases respectively. The cysteine opens and the phenylalanine closes a CDR3 of 14 amino acids. The only DNA kept is the CDR3, 42 bases in frame from the first base. Looking up the germline V gene yields CDR1 SGHTA and CDR2 FQGTGA. The V gene is TRBV7-3 and the J gene is TRBJ2-1; matching of 5 bases hints at TRBD1 as the D gene. Sequencing was performed on PBMCs, taken after nivolumab (anti-PD-1) treatment. This clonotype was sampled from a person aged 40 to 85 with oral cavity squamous cell carcinoma. The DNA sequence is as follows: TGTGCCAGCAGCCACGACAGATTCTACAATGAGCAGTTCTTC. It codes for CASSHDRFYNEQFF.